This T cell receptor (beta chain) was sequenced in a study of blood T cell repertoires in COVID-19. As originally analysed: How many nucleated cells were present was estimated from reference gene primer amplification. TCRdb's copy holds only in-frame clones and misses some; the assay was immunoSEQ multiplex PCR. For V, J and clone size, that table is used; D and trimming come from the DNA. Seen here are fewer than 300,000 clones, roughly 85% observed once, and the top ten hold around 2.5%. The CDR3 consists of 13 residues. Germline V lookup: CDR1 SGHAT, CDR2 FQNNGV. V shed 5 bases, J shed 7 bases, and the junction held 8 bases outside the gene matches.

The TCR was taken from a woman in her seventies with active or convalescent COVID-19. The chain joins TRBV11-2 to TRBJ2-7; 7 bases are a match to TRBD1. What was sequenced was peripheral blood. The DNA for the CDR3 is TGTGCCAGCAGCCCGGGGACAGACCTTGAGCAGTACTTC. Translating it yields CASSPGTDLEQYF.